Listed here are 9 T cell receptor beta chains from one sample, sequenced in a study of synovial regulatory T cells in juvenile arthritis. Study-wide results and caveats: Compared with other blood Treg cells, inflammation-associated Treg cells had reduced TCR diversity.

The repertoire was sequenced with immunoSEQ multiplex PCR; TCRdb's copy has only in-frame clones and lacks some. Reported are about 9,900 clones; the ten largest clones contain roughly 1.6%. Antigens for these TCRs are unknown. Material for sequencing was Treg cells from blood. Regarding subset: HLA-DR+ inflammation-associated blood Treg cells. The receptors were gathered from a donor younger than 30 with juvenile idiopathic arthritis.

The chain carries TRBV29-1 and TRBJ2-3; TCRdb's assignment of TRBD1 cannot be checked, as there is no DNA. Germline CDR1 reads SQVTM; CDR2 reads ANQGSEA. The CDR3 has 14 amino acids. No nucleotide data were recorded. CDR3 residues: CSIGTGGNTDTQYF.

Here the CDR3 reads CASSEVRAGGIHGTQHF. J is TRBJ1-5 and V is TRBV6-1; without DNA, the TCRdb call of TRBD1 cannot be checked. The CDR3 is 17 amino acids. Nucleotide data are not available. Germline values: CDR1 MNHNS, CDR2 SASEGT.

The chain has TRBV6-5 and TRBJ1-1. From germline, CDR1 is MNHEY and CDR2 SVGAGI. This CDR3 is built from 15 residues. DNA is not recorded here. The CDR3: CASSGDPWVNTEAFF.

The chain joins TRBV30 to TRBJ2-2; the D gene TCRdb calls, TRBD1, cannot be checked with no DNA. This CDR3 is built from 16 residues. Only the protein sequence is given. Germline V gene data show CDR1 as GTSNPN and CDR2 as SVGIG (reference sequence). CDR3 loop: CAWSVPPRRGTGELFF.

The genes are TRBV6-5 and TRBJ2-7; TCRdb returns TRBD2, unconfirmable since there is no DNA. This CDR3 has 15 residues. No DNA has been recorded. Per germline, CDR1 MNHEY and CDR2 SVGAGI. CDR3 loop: CASSYSSGSSYEQYF.

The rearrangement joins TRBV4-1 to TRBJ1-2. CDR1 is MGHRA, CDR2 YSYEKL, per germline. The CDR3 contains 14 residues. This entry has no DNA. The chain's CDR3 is CASSQEGLNYGYTF.

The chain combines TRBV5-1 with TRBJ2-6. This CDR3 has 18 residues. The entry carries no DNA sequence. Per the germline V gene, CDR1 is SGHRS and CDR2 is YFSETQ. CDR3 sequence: CASSLGGEGADGANVLTF.

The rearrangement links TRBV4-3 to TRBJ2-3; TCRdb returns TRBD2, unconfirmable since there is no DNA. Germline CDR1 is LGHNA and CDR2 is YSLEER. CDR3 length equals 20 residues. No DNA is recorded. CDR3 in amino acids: CASSRISGTSGRASTDTQYF.

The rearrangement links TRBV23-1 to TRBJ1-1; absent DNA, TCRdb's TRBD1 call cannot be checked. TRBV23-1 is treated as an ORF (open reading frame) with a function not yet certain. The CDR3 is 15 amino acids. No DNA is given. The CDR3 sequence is CASSGQGFLNTEAFF.